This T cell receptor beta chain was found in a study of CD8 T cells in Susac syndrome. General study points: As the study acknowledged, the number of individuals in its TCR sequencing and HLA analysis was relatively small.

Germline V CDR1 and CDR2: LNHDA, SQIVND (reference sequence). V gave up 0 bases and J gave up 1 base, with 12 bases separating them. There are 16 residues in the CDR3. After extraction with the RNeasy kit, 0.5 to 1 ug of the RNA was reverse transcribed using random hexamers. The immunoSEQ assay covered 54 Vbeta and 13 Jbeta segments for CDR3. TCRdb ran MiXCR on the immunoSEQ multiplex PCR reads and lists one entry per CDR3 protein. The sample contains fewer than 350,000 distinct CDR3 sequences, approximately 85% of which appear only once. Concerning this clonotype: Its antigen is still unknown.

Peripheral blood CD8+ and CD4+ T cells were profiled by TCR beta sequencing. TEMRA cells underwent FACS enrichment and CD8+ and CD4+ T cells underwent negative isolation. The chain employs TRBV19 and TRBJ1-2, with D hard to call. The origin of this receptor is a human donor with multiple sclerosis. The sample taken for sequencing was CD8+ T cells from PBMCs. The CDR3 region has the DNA TGTGCCAGTAGTATAGATCTGGTCGGACTTAACTATGGCTACACCTTC. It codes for CASSIDLVGLNYGYTF.